This T cell receptor (beta chain) was documented in a study of PD-1 blockade in mismatch repair-deficient tumors. About this clone: Antigen unknown.

Measured with immunoSEQ multiplex PCR; TCRdb has only the in-frame clones, and not every one. The sample lists roughly 120,000 clones, 88% seen once, with about an eighth in the top ten. The germline V and J ends were trimmed by 0 bases and 15 bases, with 15 bases remaining between them. The CDR3 totals 13 residues. The V gene's germline CDR1 is KGHSH and CDR2 LQKENI. Study-wide findings and caveats: Rapid post-treatment expansion, then contraction, generally preceding radiologic response, marked tumor-resident clones.

Source: peripheral blood, taken about 17 months after starting pembrolizumab. This receptor was identified in an adult with mismatch repair-deficient cancer. V is TRBV18 and J is TRBJ2-1; D may be TRBD1 (5 bases). CDR3: CASSPPNGARPFF. As DNA, the CDR3 is TGTGCCAGCTCACCACCGAATGGGGCCCGTCCGTTCTTC.